This T cell receptor (beta chain) is from a study of Ad26.COV2.S vaccination and SARS-CoV-2 variants. Looking at the study overall: Ad26.COV2.S arm of COV1001 included the donor. Once or twice, 56 days apart, Ad26.COV2.S was delivered intramuscularly. Study outcomes and limitations: Vaccine and placebo recipients had comparable breadth of non-spike TCRs. Once vaccination had occurred, spike-specific CD8+ and CD4+ T cell responses reportedly showed substantial breadth.

Profiling relied on immunoSEQ multiplex PCR, and the TCRdb table lists in-frame clones only, not all of them. Among some 390,000 clones listed, roughly 90% were seen once. Regarding treatment: about 20 received Ad26.COV2.S at low or high dose, single or two shots; five or six received placebo; per-sample allocation not given. Sampling occurred on day 63 after the first vaccine or placebo injection. About this clone: Its antigen is currently unknown.

Germline loops: CDR1 WNHNN, CDR2 SYGVQD (reference sequence). Trimming cost V 8 bases and J 2 bases; bases outside gene matches: 9. This CDR3 is built from 18 residues. J is TRBJ2-1 and V is TRBV10-1, with 16 bases that match TRBD2. Sequencing used peripheral blood, obtained in a trial of Ad26.COV2.S vaccine versus placebo. The clonotype was recovered from a person between 18 and 59 years old who received the Ad26.COV2.S COVID-19 vaccine or a placebo. In nucleotides, the CDR3 is TGCGCCAGCGGGGGACTAGCGGGAGGGCTCGAGACCTACAATGAGCAGTTCTTC. The encoded protein is CASGGLAGGLETYNEQFF.